These 21 T cell receptor beta chains were all obtained from the same sample, sequenced in a study of cytomegalovirus exposure and HLA in healthy donors (dated by TCRdb to 2015 to 2018). To prepare the library, the immunoSEQ multiplex PCR assay was applied. The multiplex PCR relied on a mix of 60 forward primers for TCR Vbeta segments and 13 reverse primers for TCR Jbeta segments. Drawn from immuneACCESS, this table holds only the in-frame rearrangements with V and J called that TCRdb kept. Clones are partly lost; checked studies trace under half to an unresolved V gene and leave the rest unexplained. The sample records 150,000 to 180,000 clones, around 82% of which are singletons. The ten largest account for roughly 5.9% of the sample. Sequencing was carried out using PBMCs. These receptors were taken from a woman in her thirties or forties in good health and CMV-seropositive.

This chain's CDR3 is CASRSRFDNYGYTF. CDR3 sequence (DNA): TGTGCCAGCAGGTCGCGGTTTGACAACTATGGCTACACCTTC. The chain joins TRBV27 to TRBJ1-2; D remains ambiguous. Germline V gene data show CDR1 as MNHEY and CDR2 as SMNVEV (reference sequence). This CDR3 comprises 14 residues. With 6 bases removed from V and 2 bases from J, the gap between germline ends came to 13 bases.

The V and J genes are TRBV13 and TRBJ2-7, with D perhaps matching TRBD1 (5 bases). CDR3 length: 13 residues. Germline CDR1 PRHDT, CDR2 FYEKMQ (reference sequence). V was cut by 5 bases and J by 2 bases, with 10 bases left in between. The CDR3 loop is CASSILTAYEQYF. The CDR3 nucleotides read TGTGCCAGCAGCATCCTGACAGCCTACGAGCAGTACTTC.

The sample holds a few counts of this clone. The CDR3 protein is CASSVHGETYGYTF. In DNA form, the CDR3 reads TGTGCCAGCAGTGTACACGGGGAAACCTATGGCTACACCTTC. The gene calls are TRBV6-1 and TRBJ1-2; D is unclear. Trimming shortened V by 4 bases and J by 4 bases, and 13 bases separated the two germline ends. Germline V gene sequence: CDR1 MNHNS, CDR2 SASEGT. The CDR3 loop spans 14 amino acids.

This clone was detected a few times. The genes are TRBV11-3 and TRBJ1-2; no firm D call. CDR3 length: 13 residues. V lost 5 bases and J lost 4, with 11 bases in between. Germline V gene sequence: CDR1 SGHNT, CDR2 YENEEA. CDR3: CASSKDNLYGYTF. In DNA, the CDR3 is TGTGCCAGCAGCAAAGACAATCTCTATGGCTACACCTTC.

The chain couples TRBV7-9 to TRBJ2-5; D is perhaps TRBD2 (6 bases). CDR1 and CDR2 (germline): SEHNR, FQNEAQ (reference sequence). Trimming shortened V by 3 bases and J by 5 bases, and 7 bases separated the two germline ends. The CDR3 is 12 amino acids. The CDR3 region has the DNA TGTGCCAGCAGCTTTCGGGAGGAGACCCAGTACTTC. Translating it yields CASSFREETQYF.

This chain joins TRBV6-5 and TRBJ2-3; 7 nucleotides line up with TRBD1. Germline loops: CDR1 MNHEY, CDR2 SVGAGI. With V trimmed by 0 bases and J by 4 bases, 1 base remained unmatched. CDR3 size: 14 residues. As DNA, the CDR3 is TGTGCCAGCAGTTACTCTCAGGGGGCAGATACGCAGTATTTT. It specifies CASSYSQGADTQYF.

This clone has more than one count but fewer than ten. V is TRBV10-3 and J is TRBJ2-2; 8 nucleotides line up with TRBD2. The CDR3 is 15 amino acids. Trimming took 6 bases from V and 1 from J; bases not matched to a gene: 4. CDR1 is ENHRY, CDR2 SYGVKD, per germline. The CDR3 nucleotides read TGTGCCATCAGGACGGGAGGGCTGAACACCGGGGAGCTGTTTTTT. Protein sequence: CAIRTGGLNTGELFF.

The chain employs TRBV19 and TRBJ2-2; D perhaps matches TRBD2 (6 bases). CDR1 is LNHDA and CDR2 is SQIVND in the germline V gene (reference sequence). The CDR3 loop spans 14 amino acids. The germline V and J ends were trimmed by 2 bases and 4 bases, with 8 bases remaining between them. CDR3 in amino acids: CASSIQEGTGELFF. CDR3 bases: TGTGCCAGTAGTATACAGGAGGGCACCGGGGAGCTGTTTTTT.

The rearrangement joins TRBV13 to TRBJ2-3; D not resolved. Trimming shortened V by 5 bases and J by 6 bases, and 6 bases separated the two germline ends. CDR3 length: 11 amino acids. Germline loops: CDR1 PRHDT, CDR2 FYEKMQ (reference sequence). The CDR3, as DNA: TGTGCCAGCAGCCCCTTGGATACGCAGTATTTT. As protein: CASSPLDTQYF.

The rearrangement uses TRBV27 and TRBJ2-1; a possible D gene is TRBD1 (5 bases). The V and J ends lost 5 bases and 9 bases respectively, with 17 bases between them. Germline CDR1 reads MNHEY; CDR2 reads SMNVEV (reference sequence). CDR3 length: 14 amino acids. In DNA form, the CDR3 reads TGTGCCAGCAGTCGGGCCCCCGACAGAGGTGAGCAGTTCTTC. It translates to CASSRAPDRGEQFF.

The chain joins TRBV28 to TRBJ1-4; TRBD1 matches 9 bases. CDR3 length: 13 residues. The ends lost 8 bases at V and 5 bases at J; junction bases unmatched: 3. Germline V CDR1 and CDR2: MDHEN, SYDVKM. The CDR3 nucleotides are TGTGCCAGCGACAGGGGGGAAAATGAAAAACTGTTTTTT. Translating it yields CASDRGENEKLFF.

The J gene is TRBJ2-5, the V gene TRBV2; D remains ambiguous. This CDR3 is 14 amino acids long. Per the germline V gene, CDR1 is SNHLY and CDR2 is FYNNEI. Deletions cut 4 bases from V and 1 base from J, with 10 bases between. CDR3 region: CASSVVHLQETQYF. For the CDR3, the DNA is TGTGCCAGCAGTGTTGTACACCTCCAAGAGACCCAGTACTTC.

This chain uses TRBV7-8 with TRBJ1-5, with a possible D match to TRBD1 (5 bases). CDR3 size: 16 residues. Trimming took off 1 base at V and 4 bases at J, with 14 bases between the two ends. Germline-derived CDR1 and CDR2 are SGHVS and FQNEAQ. The CDR3, as DNA: TGTGCCAGCAGCTTAGGAGGAGCTGGGGGGAATCAGCCCCAGCATTTT. It codes for CASSLGGAGGNQPQHF.

CDR3 loop: CASSPRSQGVLSNQPQHF. Here the CDR3 DNA reads TGTGCCAGCTCACCACGTAGTCAGGGGGTCTTAAGCAATCAGCCCCAGCATTTT. The chain employs TRBV18 and TRBJ1-5; the match to TRBD1 covers 7 bases. V dropped 1 base and J dropped 1; count of bases not matched to a gene: 10. Germline CDR1 KGHSH, CDR2 LQKENI. This CDR3 comprises 18 residues. Drawing the rest from reference TRBV18 and TRBJ1-5, the complete variable domain is NAGVMQNPRHLVRRRGQEARLRCSPMKGHSHVYWYRQLPEEGLKFMVYLQKENIIDESGMPKERFSAEFPKEGPSILRIQQVVRGDSAAYFCASSPRSQGVLSNQPQHFGDGTRLSIL.

The chain combines TRBV15 with TRBJ1-2, with no clear D. The CDR3 extends over 13 amino acids. Germline CDR1 LNHNV, CDR2 YYDKDF (reference sequence). The V end lost 6 bases, the J end lost 5 bases, and 13 bases lay between the germline ends. CDR3 in DNA: TGTGCCACCAGTGGTACCCCGAGTTATGGCTACACCTTC. This sequence encodes CATSGTPSYGYTF.

V and J are TRBV5-1 and TRBJ2-1, with TRBD2 matching over 13 bases. Germline V gene sequence: CDR1 SGHRS, CDR2 YFSETQ. J lost 1 base, V lost 0 bases, and 4 bases had no gene match. The CDR3 has 18 residues. In DNA form, the CDR3 reads TGCGCCAGCAGCTTGGGACTAGCGGGAGGCTGGTCCTACAATGAGCAGTTCTTC. Translating it yields CASSLGLAGGWSYNEQFF. Complete variable domain (other parts from reference TRBV5-1 and TRBJ2-1): KAGVTQTPRYLIKTRGQQVTLSCSPISGHRSVSWYQQTPGQGLQFLFEYFSETQRNKGNFPGRFSGRQFSNSRSEMNVSTLELGDSALYLCASSLGLAGGWSYNEQFFGPGTRLTVL.

V is TRBV11-2 and J is TRBJ2-5; perhaps TRBD1 as D (5 bases). The CDR3 loop spans 15 amino acids. V was shortened by 5 bases and J by 2 bases, with 15 bases between the two germline ends. Per germline, CDR1 SGHAT and CDR2 FQNNGV. CDR3 DNA: TGTGCCAGCAGCACTCAGACAGATATGCAAGAGACCCAGTACTTC. Translating gives CASSTQTDMQETQYF.

This chain uses TRBV6-6 with TRBJ1-2, with D possibly TRBD1 on 5 matching bases. V lost 2 bases to trimming and J lost 4 bases, with 11 bases between them. Looked up from germline, CDR1 is MNHNY and CDR2 is SVGAGI (reference sequence). This CDR3 is built from 14 residues. CDR3 residues: CASSYAATVYGYTF. The DNA of the CDR3 is TGTGCCAGCAGTTACGCAGCGACAGTCTATGGCTACACCTTC.

V gene TRBV5-1 combines with J gene TRBJ2-5; 12 nucleotides match TRBD2. Looked up from germline, CDR1 is SGHRS and CDR2 is YFSETQ. Unmatched junction bases numbered 4, after V lost 0 bases and J lost 1 base. The CDR3 loop spans 17 amino acids. CDR3 in amino acids: CASSLGSTSGSQETQYF. Written as DNA, the CDR3 is TGCGCCAGCAGCTTGGGTTCGACTAGCGGGAGCCAAGAGACCCAGTACTTC.

The rearrangement joins TRBV10-1 to TRBJ2-1; possibly TRBD2 for D (5 bases). The length of the CDR3 is 12 residues. The V and J ends lost 6 bases and 9 bases respectively, with 12 bases between them. CDR1 and CDR2 from the germline V gene are WNHNN and SYGVQD (reference sequence). The CDR3 nucleotides read TGCGCCAGCAGCGGGTTTCGGGGTGAGCAGTTCTTC. It encodes CASSGFRGEQFF.

The chain links TRBV9 to TRBJ2-7, with TRBD1 matching 9 bases. This CDR3 region has 15 residues. V shed 4 bases and J 7 bases; nucleotides not matched to a gene: 12. The germline gives CDR1 SGDLS, CDR2 YYNGEE. The chain's CDR3 is CASSPTRQGVGEQYF. CDR3 nucleotides: TGTGCCAGCAGCCCTACCCGACAGGGGGTGGGAGAGCAGTACTTC.